The rows below give T cell receptor beta chains drawn from one sample of a study of shared clonotypes between healthy human individuals. Method: immunoSEQ multiplex PCR; TCRdb's copy keeps in-frame clones and lacks some. The sample holds around 510,000 clones, about 96% seen once. The source material was naive CD4+ T cells sorted from blood. The receptors here all came from a woman under 40 in good health. The CDR3 runs from the conserved cysteine through the conserved F or W. The D gene is left open where the match is weak.

J gene: TRBJ2-3
V gene: TRBV28
D gene: -
CDR3 DNA: TGTGCCAGCAAAAGAGGGGGGCAAATCAGCTTGACGCAGTATTTT
CDR3 protein: CASKRGGQISLTQYF

J gene: TRBJ1-2
V gene: TRBV29-1
D gene: -
CDR3 DNA: TGCAGCGTTACCCTTTTAGCAACAAACTATGGCTACACCTTC
CDR3 protein: CSVTLLATNYGYTF

J gene: TRBJ2-2
V gene: TRBV18
D gene: -
CDR3 DNA: TGTGCCAGCTCAAGTTTGACCGCGAACACCGGGGAGCTGTTTTTT
CDR3 protein: CASSSLTANTGELFF

J gene: TRBJ1-5
V gene: TRBV5-8
D gene: TRBD1
CDR3 DNA: TGTGCCAGCAGGGGACAGGAACTTCAGCCCCAGCATTTT
CDR3 protein: CASRGQELQPQHF

J gene: TRBJ1-5
V gene: TRBV27
D gene: -
CDR3 DNA: TGTGCCAGCAGTTTACACCCGGGGGGTCAGCCCCAGCATTTT
CDR3 protein: CASSLHPGGQPQHF

J gene: TRBJ1-3
V gene: TRBV6-5
D gene: -
CDR3 DNA: TGTGCCAGCAGACTAGGGGGGATCTCTGGAAACACCATATATTTT
CDR3 protein: CASRLGGISGNTIYF

J gene: TRBJ2-3
V gene: TRBV28
D gene: -
CDR3 DNA: TGTGCCAGCAGTTGGTACAGGTCGTGGTATTTT
CDR3 protein: CASSWYRSWYF

J gene: TRBJ2-1
V gene: TRBV7-2
D gene: -
CDR3 DNA: TGTGCCAGCAGCTTAGACTATATCAATGAGCAGTTCTTC
CDR3 protein: CASSLDYINEQFF

J gene: TRBJ1-1
V gene: TRBV2
D gene: -
CDR3 DNA: TGTGCCAGCAGTGATGGGGCCGCGGCTTTCTTT
CDR3 protein: CASSDGAAAFF

J gene: TRBJ2-3
V gene: TRBV11-3
D gene: -
CDR3 DNA: TGTGCCAGCAGCTTAGGTCGCGGGTATACAGATACGCAGTATTTT
CDR3 protein: CASSLGRGYTDTQYF

J gene: TRBJ1-2
V gene: TRBV6-1
D gene: TRBD1
CDR3 DNA: TGTGCCAGCATACAACAGGGGATTGGCTACACCTTC
CDR3 protein: CASIQQGIGYTF

J gene: TRBJ2-5
V gene: TRBV27
D gene: -
CDR3 DNA: TGTGCCAGCAGTTTACGGCAGGGTCATCAAGAGACCCAGTACTTC
CDR3 protein: CASSLRQGHQETQYF

J gene: TRBJ1-1
V gene: TRBV29-1
D gene: TRBD1
CDR3 DNA: TGCAGCGTTGCCGGGGACAGGGGGGTTTACACTGAAGCTTTCTTT
CDR3 protein: CSVAGDRGVYTEAFF

J gene: TRBJ2-7
V gene: TRBV9
D gene: -
CDR3 DNA: TGTGCCAGCAGCGTAGACCCGGGAATCTCCTACGAGCAGTACTTC
CDR3 protein: CASSVDPGISYEQYF

J gene: TRBJ2-3
V gene: TRBV7-6
D gene: -
CDR3 DNA: TGTGCCAGCAGCCCTCGACAGGCAGATACGCAGTATTTT
CDR3 protein: CASSPRQADTQYF

J gene: TRBJ1-2
V gene: TRBV6-5
D gene: -
CDR3 DNA: TGTGCCAGCAGTTGGGCGGGAAACTATGGCTACACCTTC
CDR3 protein: CASSWAGNYGYTF

J gene: TRBJ1-1
V gene: TRBV28
D gene: -
CDR3 DNA: TGTGCCAGCAGTTTGCCCGTAACGAACACTGAAGCTTTCTTT
CDR3 protein: CASSLPVTNTEAFF

J gene: TRBJ2-1
V gene: TRBV27
D gene: TRBD2
CDR3 DNA: TGTGCCAGCAGTTTATCCGGGACTAGCGGGAGTCATGAGCAGTTCTTC
CDR3 protein: CASSLSGTSGSHEQFF

J gene: TRBJ2-7
V gene: TRBV18
D gene: -
CDR3 DNA: TGTGCCAGCTCACCGTACGGGAGCGAGCAGTACTTC
CDR3 protein: CASSPYGSEQYF

J gene: TRBJ2-5
V gene: TRBV29-1
D gene: TRBD2
CDR3 DNA: TGCAGCGTTGTAACCTTCGGGGGGTTGCCCAGGGAGCAGTACTTC
CDR3 protein: CSVVTFGGLPREQYF

J gene: TRBJ2-7
V gene: TRBV27
D gene: TRBD2
CDR3 DNA: TGTGCCAGCAGTTCCCCGCTAGCGGGAGGGTCCGAGCAGTACTTC
CDR3 protein: CASSSPLAGGSEQYF

J gene: TRBJ1-4
V gene: TRBV5-1
D gene: -
CDR3 DNA: TGCGCCAGCAGCTTGGATTTGAGGAGTTTTGGGGAACTGTTTTTT
CDR3 protein: CASSLDLRSFGELFF

J gene: TRBJ2-1
V gene: TRBV28
D gene: TRBD2
CDR3 DNA: TGTGCCAGCAGTTCCGTCCGAGCGGGGTCCTACAATGAGCAGTTCTTC
CDR3 protein: CASSSVRAGSYNEQFF

J gene: TRBJ1-1
V gene: TRBV10-3
D gene: -
CDR3 DNA: TGTGCCATCAGTGGATGGGGCCTCGACACTGAAGCTTTCTTT
CDR3 protein: CAISGWGLDTEAFF

J gene: TRBJ1-1
V gene: TRBV29-1
D gene: -
CDR3 DNA: TGCAGCGTTGCAAGGTCCACTGAAGCTTTCTTT
CDR3 protein: CSVARSTEAFF

J gene: TRBJ2-6
V gene: TRBV18
D gene: TRBD1
CDR3 DNA: TGTGCCAGCTCACCCGGGACAGGTGGGACTGGGGCCAACGTCCTGACTTTC
CDR3 protein: CASSPGTGGTGANVLTF

J gene: TRBJ1-1
V gene: TRBV7-2
D gene: TRBD1
CDR3 DNA: TGTGCCAGCAGCTTAACCCCCGGGACAGGGGGCACTGAAGCTTTCTTT
CDR3 protein: CASSLTPGTGGTEAFF

J gene: TRBJ2-7
V gene: TRBV28
D gene: TRBD2
CDR3 DNA: TGTGCCAGCAGCCCGCGGGGGAAGGTCCACTACGAGCAGTACTTC
CDR3 protein: CASSPRGKVHYEQYF

J gene: TRBJ2-7
V gene: TRBV27
D gene: -
CDR3 DNA: TGTGCCAGCAGTTCATACCCCCCTGACGAGCAGTACTTC
CDR3 protein: CASSSYPPDEQYF